These 26 T cell receptor beta chains were sequenced from one sample in a study of blood T cell repertoires in COVID-19. Method: immunoSEQ multiplex PCR; TCRdb's copy keeps in-frame clones and lacks some. This repertoire shows roughly 200,000 clones, 88% found once; its top ten account for roughly a sixth. The source material was peripheral blood. The receptor source for this set is a man aged 50-60 years with COVID-19, enrolled during active disease.

The chain couples TRBV29-1 to TRBJ1-4; 7 positions match TRBD1. The CDR3 is 15 residues long. Losses at the gene ends were 4 bases for V and 8 bases for J; bases not matched to a gene: 13. The germline CDR1 and CDR2 sequences are SQVTM and ANQGSEA. CDR3 in amino acids: CSVGGKGASGEKLFF. The CDR3 nucleotides read TGCAGCGTTGGAGGGAAGGGGGCTTCGGGGGAAAAACTGTTTTTT.

This chain connects TRBV6-2 or TRBV6-3 to TRBJ2-7; 9 positions match TRBD2. Germline loops: CDR1 MNHEY, CDR2 SVGEGT. The V segment lost 2 bases and the J segment 3 bases; nucleotides outside the gene matches: 8. This CDR3 is 16 amino acids long. CDR3 nucleotide sequence: TGTGCCAGCAGTTACACTATAGCGGGAGCTGGCTACGAGCAGTACTTC. The encoded protein is CASSYTIAGAGYEQYF.

The V call is TRBV9, the J call TRBJ2-7; TRBD1 is a possible D gene (5 bases). Trimming pared 0 bases from V and 2 bases from J, leaving 9 bases between. CDR3 length: 14 amino acids. Germline CDR1 is SGDLS and CDR2 is YYNGEE. The CDR3 loop reads CASSVAGNTYEQYF. In DNA, the CDR3 is TGTGCCAGCAGCGTAGCAGGGAACACCTACGAGCAGTACTTC.

The chain joins TRBV11-2 to TRBJ1-2; 11 bases are a match to TRBD1. CDR3 length: 17 residues. Germline CDR1 SGHAT, CDR2 FQNNGV. V was pared by 5 bases and J by 4 bases, with 12 bases of the junction left unmatched. CDR3 loop: CASSPGTGGLSSYGYTF. In DNA, the CDR3 is TGTGCCAGCAGCCCTGGGACAGGGGGACTATCTAGCTATGGCTACACCTTC. Full variable domain (rest looked up from reference TRBV11-2 and TRBJ1-2): EAGVAQSPRYKIIEKRQSVAFWCNPISGHATLYWYQQILGQGPKLLIQFQNNGVVDDSQLPKDRFSAERLKGVDSTLKIQPAKLEDSAVYLCASSPGTGGLSSYGYTFGSGTRLTVV.

V gene TRBV6-4 combines with J gene TRBJ2-6; 8 nucleotides agree with TRBD1. This CDR3 region has 16 residues. Trimming took 6 bases from V and 0 from J; bases not matched to a gene: 4. Germline V gene lookup returns CDR1 MRHNA and CDR2 SNTAGT. The CDR3 DNA reads TGTGCCAGCAGCCAGGACAGGGCCTCTGGGGCCAACGTCCTGACTTTC. Translation gives CASSQDRASGANVLTF.

V is TRBV5-1 and J is TRBJ2-1; 10 bases match TRBD2. The CDR3 covers 15 residues. Germline V CDR1 and CDR2: SGHRS, YFSETQ. Trimming cost V 2 bases and J 3 bases; bases outside gene matches: 2. CDR3 in DNA: TGCGCCAGCAGCTTCGGACTAGCGGACTACAATGAGCAGTTCTTC. Translation: CASSFGLADYNEQFF.

This clone showed up just a few times. V gene TRBV19 combines with J gene TRBJ2-1; 7 nucleotides agree with TRBD2. V trimming: 3 bases; J trimming: 4 bases; junction bases outside the gene matches: 6. The CDR3 runs 15 residues. Germline values: CDR1 LNHDA, CDR2 SQIVND (reference sequence). CDR3 DNA sequence: TGTGCCAGTAGTATTAGGCGGGAGAGATACAATGAGCAGTTCTTC. It yields the protein CASSIRRERYNEQFF.

This chain joins TRBV11-3 and TRBJ2-5, with 10 bases lining up with TRBD2. The CDR3 has 17 amino acids. V dropped 2 bases and J dropped 1; count of bases not matched to a gene: 7. The germline CDR1 and CDR2 sequences are SGHNT and YENEEA. The CDR3 sequence is CASSLKPSGSGQETQYF. DNA for the CDR3: TGTGCCAGCAGCTTAAAACCTAGCGGGAGCGGCCAAGAGACCCAGTACTTC.

The chain carries TRBV5-8 and TRBJ2-7; 7 bases are shared with TRBD2. The V and J ends lost 0 bases and 5 bases, in that order; junction bases with no gene match: 5. Germline-derived CDR1 and CDR2 are SGHTS and YDEGEE. The CDR3 covers 14 residues. The CDR3 DNA follows: TGTGCCAGCAGCTTGGTGCGGGGGAGGAACGAGCAGTACTTC. It encodes CASSLVRGRNEQYF.

The V and J genes are TRBV23-1 and TRBJ1-5, with 8 bases that match TRBD1. TRBV23-1 is sorted into the ORF group, with uncertain function. The CDR3 runs 14 residues. V was clipped by 4 bases and J by 4 bases; unmatched bases: 3. The CDR3 DNA reads TGCGCCAGCAGTCTAAGACAGGGGAATCAGCCCCAGCATTTT. The encoded protein is CASSLRQGNQPQHF.

This rearrangement joins TRBV19 to TRBJ1-1; the D gene is possibly TRBD1 (6 bases). This CDR3 has 13 residues. In germline, CDR1 is LNHDA, CDR2 SQIVND (reference sequence). With 7 bases removed from V and 1 base from J, the gap between germline ends came to 10 bases. The CDR3 loop reads CASTTGRNTEAFF. The DNA for the CDR3 is TGTGCCAGTACGACAGGACGGAACACTGAAGCTTTCTTT. Using reference TRBV19 and TRBJ1-1 for the parts outside the CDR3, the full variable domain is DGGITQSPKYLFRKEGQNVTLSCEQNLNHDAMYWYRQDPGQGLRLIYYSQIVNDFQKGDIAEGYSVSREKKESFPLTVTSAQKNPTAFYLCASTTGRNTEAFFGQGTRLTVV.

The chain joins TRBV7-9 to TRBJ1-1; TRBD1 is a possible D gene (6 bases). CDR1 and CDR2 (germline): SEHNR, FQNEAQ (reference sequence). The V gene lost 4 bases and the J gene lost 0 bases, with 9 bases spanning the gap. There are 14 residues in the CDR3. The CDR3: CASSYGQMNTEAFF. For the CDR3, the DNA is TGTGCCAGCAGCTATGGACAGATGAACACTGAAGCTTTCTTT.

The chain combines TRBV5-5 with TRBJ2-2; 15 nucleotides align to TRBD2. The CDR3 sequence is 19 residues long. Per the germline V gene, CDR1 is SGHKS and CDR2 is YYEKEE (reference sequence). V trimming: 0 bases; J trimming: 5 bases; junction bases outside the gene matches: 8. CDR3 in DNA: TGTGCCAGCAGCTTGGAACGGACTAGCGGGGGGGCCGGAACCGGGGAGCTGTTTTTT. It yields the protein CASSLERTSGGAGTGELFF.

The chain employs TRBV6-6 and TRBJ2-1; 8 bases match TRBD2. From germline, CDR1 is MNHNY and CDR2 SVGAGI (reference sequence). There are 14 residues in the CDR3. The V segment lost 6 bases and the J segment 4 bases; nucleotides outside the gene matches: 5. In DNA form, the CDR3 reads TGTGCCAGCAGGCCGGGACTAGTGTACAATGAGCAGTTCTTC. Translating it yields CASRPGLVYNEQFF.

For the CDR3, the DNA is TGTGCCAGTAGTACCGGAGGGGGGGCAGGTGAGACCCAGTACTTC. Translated: CASSTGGGAGETQYF. The chain is built from TRBV19 and TRBJ2-5, with D tentatively TRBD2 (7 bases). The ends were cut back, 4 bases at V and 5 bases at J, with 17 bases in the middle. Germline V gives CDR1 LNHDA, CDR2 SQIVND (reference sequence). This CDR3 comprises 15 residues.

V and J are TRBV10-2 and TRBJ1-2; unclear D gene. The CDR3 has 14 amino acids. From germline, CDR1 is WSHSY and CDR2 SAAADI. V was cut by 2 bases and J by 4 bases, with 11 bases left in between. DNA of the CDR3: TGCGCCAGCAGTGAGCTCGGGGATTCCTATGGCTACACCTTC. This encodes CASSELGDSYGYTF.

V and J are TRBV6-2 or TRBV6-3 and TRBJ1-2; 8 nucleotides line up with TRBD1. V was pared by 5 bases and J by 4 bases, with 9 bases of the junction left unmatched. The CDR3 loop spans 15 amino acids. The germline gives CDR1 MNHEY, CDR2 SVGEGT. The CDR3 nucleotides read TGTGCCAGCAGTGACCGACAGGGGAGCGTCTATGGCTACACCTTC. Protein sequence: CASSDRQGSVYGYTF.

This chain uses TRBV5-8 with TRBJ2-3, with D possibly matching TRBD1 (5 bases). V was cut by 1 base and J by 3 bases, with 6 bases left in between. Germline V lookup: CDR1 SGHTS, CDR2 YDEGEE. CDR3 size: 13 residues. The CDR3 loop reads CASSLQGTDTQYF. The CDR3 bases are TGTGCCAGCAGCTTGCAGGGAACAGATACGCAGTATTTT.

This chain uses TRBV30 with TRBJ2-1; 10 bases map to TRBD2. This CDR3 contains 13 residues. From germline, CDR1 is GTSNPN and CDR2 SVGIG (reference sequence). Trimming removed 6 bases from V and 4 bases from J; junction bases left unmatched: 3. The CDR3 region is CACKRGGYNEQFF. CDR3 sequence (DNA): TGTGCCTGCAAGCGGGGGGGGTACAATGAGCAGTTCTTC.

In nucleotides, the CDR3 is TGCGCCAGCAGCTTAGGAGCAGGGGCGCATAATGAAAAACTGTTTTTT. Amino acids: CASSLGAGAHNEKLFF. The V and J genes are TRBV5-1 and TRBJ1-4; possible D gene TRBD1, 6 bases. CDR3 length equals 16 residues. V shed 2 bases and J shed 4 bases, with 15 bases lying between them. The germline V gene encodes CDR1 SGHRS and CDR2 YFSETQ.

The chain employs TRBV5-1 and TRBJ1-1; D not resolved. V was shortened by 7 bases and J by 1 base, with 14 bases between the two germline ends. The germline V gene encodes CDR1 SGHRS and CDR2 YFSETQ. This CDR3 comprises 14 residues. CDR3 sequence: CASLFKPGNTEAFF. Here the CDR3 DNA reads TGCGCCAGCCTATTCAAACCGGGGAACACTGAAGCTTTCTTT.

J is TRBJ1-2 and V is TRBV14; TRBD1 aligns across 7 bases. Germline V CDR1 and CDR2: SGHDN, FVKESK. This CDR3 spans 14 amino acids. Unmatched junction bases numbered 5, after V lost 2 bases and J lost 5 bases. CDR3 loop: CASSQRQGGYGYTF. CDR3 coding DNA: TGTGCCAGCAGCCAACGGCAGGGGGGATATGGCTACACCTTC.

This sequence joins TRBV3-1 (or the pseudogene TRBV3-2) and TRBJ1-4; the D gene is possibly TRBD1 (6 bases). Looked up from germline, CDR1 is LGHDT and CDR2 is YNNKEL (reference sequence). The CDR3 sequence is 15 residues long. Trimming cost V 5 bases and J 4 bases, with 14 bases left between them. The CDR3 DNA sequence: TGTGCCAGCAGCGAAAGAGGCAGGGGTAATGAAAAACTGTTTTTT. Amino acid sequence: CASSERGRGNEKLFF.

The genes are TRBV6-2 or TRBV6-3 and TRBJ2-1; the match to TRBD2 covers 7 bases. V trimming: 6 bases; J trimming: 2 bases; junction bases outside the gene matches: 1. The V gene's germline CDR1 is MNHEY and CDR2 SVGEGT. The CDR3 has 13 residues. Here the CDR3 reads CASSGLAYNEQFF. The CDR3 DNA follows: TGTGCCAGCAGCGGACTAGCCTACAATGAGCAGTTCTTC.

J is TRBJ1-5 and V is TRBV18; TRBD1 agrees at 8 bases. This CDR3 contains 17 residues. V shed 3 bases, J shed 2 bases, and the junction held 9 bases outside the gene matches. Per the germline V gene, CDR1 is KGHSH and CDR2 is LQKENI. The CDR3 spells CASSPGQGASGNQPQHF. In nucleotides, the CDR3 is TGTGCCAGCTCACCGGGGCAGGGGGCGAGCGGCAATCAGCCCCAGCATTTT.

This clone was seen more than once but under ten times. The chain carries TRBV19 and TRBJ1-1; TRBD1 matches at 7 bases. CDR1 and CDR2 (germline): LNHDA, SQIVND (reference sequence). V shed 5 bases and J 1 base; nucleotides not matched to a gene: 7. The CDR3 is made up of 15 amino acids. The CDR3 sequence: CASSSYRDRNTEAFF. The CDR3 region has the DNA TGTGCCAGTAGTTCATACCGGGACAGGAACACTGAAGCTTTCTTT.